Listed below are T cell receptor beta chains from one sample, sequenced in a study of beta chain features in type 1 diabetes. Sequencing used immunoSEQ multiplex PCR; TCRdb keeps in-frame clones, though not all of them. The sample lists 250,000 to 300,000 clones; roughly 24% were seen once. Sequencing was performed on naive CD4+ T cells from blood. All receptors come from a woman under 40 with type 1 diabetes. Each CDR3 is given with its conserved first and last residue. Each record gives: clone size, D gene, V gene, J gene, CDR3 protein, CDR3 DNA. D genes are given only for firm matches. Size tells how often a clone was seen (once, few, many) or the class of an expanded clone, and some rows leave it out.

NA	TRBD2	TRBV5-4	TRBJ2-3	CASSDGTSGTDTQYF	TGTGCCAGCAGCGACGGGACTAGCGGTACAGATACGCAGTATTTT
few	NA	TRBV7-9	TRBJ2-1	CASSALRTRRYEQFF	TGTGCCAGCAGCGCCCTCAGGACACGACGGTATGAGCAGTTCTTC
few	TRBD1	TRBV27	TRBJ2-1	CASSLYTGGTYEQFF	TGTGCCAGCAGTTTATATACAGGGGGCACTTATGAGCAGTTCTTC
NA	TRBD2	TRBV9	TRBJ2-5	CASSVLAGGPGETQYF	TGTGCCAGCAGCGTTCTAGCGGGAGGGCCAGGAGAGACCCAGTACTTC
NA	NA	TRBV29-1	TRBJ2-7	CSVPGLRAYEQYF	TGCAGCGTACCGGGATTACGAGCCTACGAGCAGTACTTC
NA	TRBD1	TRBV4-1	TRBJ1-2	CASSLPGQGEGYTF	TGCGCCAGCAGCCTACCGGGACAGGGAGAAGGCTACACCTTC
once	TRBD1	TRBV7-9	TRBJ1-2	CASSLGQGNGYTF	TGTGCCAGCAGCTTAGGACAGGGAAATGGCTACACCTTC
few	NA	TRBV6-1	TRBJ1-4	CASGLMSGEEKLFF	TGTGCCAGCGGGCTAATGAGTGGTGAGGAAAAACTGTTTTTT
few	NA	TRBV6-5	TRBJ2-7	CASSRSGDTYEQYF	TGTGCCAGCAGTCGATCGGGAGACACCTACGAGCAGTACTTC
NA	NA	TRBV27	TRBJ1-2	CASSLNSGVLSRGYTF	TGTGCCAGCAGTTTAAATTCGGGGGTTCTAAGCCGTGGCTACACCTTC
few	NA	TRBV15	TRBJ1-1	CATSTPGQIAFF	TGTGCCACCAGCACCCCTGGACAGATAGCTTTCTTT
few	NA	TRBV27	TRBJ2-5	CASSRWDLQETQYF	TGTGCCAGCAGTCGATGGGACTTGCAAGAGACCCAGTACTTC
NA	NA	TRBV15	TRBJ2-7	CATSRGAGHGEQYF	TGTGCCACCAGCAGAGGGGCAGGGCATGGCGAGCAGTACTTC
NA	NA	TRBV6-5	TRBJ1-1	CASSYTGGRTAFF	TGTGCCAGCAGCTATACCGGGGGGCGAACTGCTTTCTTT
NA	NA	TRBV7-2	TRBJ1-1	CASTPGGGTEAFF	TGTGCCAGCACCCCCGGGGGAGGAACTGAAGCTTTCTTT
few	NA	TRBV29-1	TRBJ1-1	CSALTVDTEAFF	TGCAGCGCCCTGACAGTGGACACTGAAGCTTTCTTT
NA	NA	TRBV5-1	TRBJ1-3	CASSLAGQTGNTIYF	TGCGCCAGCAGCTTGGCCGGGCAGACGGGGAACACCATATATTTT
NA	NA	TRBV7-2	TRBJ2-5	CASSPMGAREETQYF	TGTGCCAGCAGCCCGATGGGGGCCAGGGAAGAGACCCAGTACTTC
few	NA	TRBV29-1	TRBJ2-7	CSVGIDGAYEQYF	TGCAGCGTTGGGATTGACGGAGCCTACGAGCAGTACTTC
few	TRBD2	TRBV5-1	TRBJ2-3	CASSLAFERGDTQYF	TGCGCCAGCAGCTTGGCCTTCGAGCGGGGAGATACGCAGTATTTT
NA	TRBD1	TRBV4-2	TRBJ2-6	CASSQDGQGASGANVLTF	TGTGCCAGCAGCCAAGATGGACAGGGGGCCTCTGGGGCCAACGTCCTGACTTTC
NA	NA	TRBV27	TRBJ2-5	CASSLYSQETQYF	TGTGCCAGCAGTTTATACAGCCAAGAGACCCAGTACTTC
few	NA	TRBV7-8	TRBJ2-4	CASSSLELAKNIQYF	TGTGCCAGCAGCAGCCTGGAGTTAGCCAAAAACATTCAGTACTTC
few	TRBD2	TRBV5-1	TRBJ2-2	CASSLGTSANTGELFF	TGCGCCAGCAGCTTGGGGACTAGCGCGAACACCGGGGAGCTGTTTTTT
NA	NA	TRBV7-9	TRBJ1-1	CASSPQGNTEAFF	TGTGCCAGCAGTCCACAGGGGAACACTGAAGCTTTCTTT
NA	NA	TRBV28	TRBJ2-7	CASSPPGGSYEQYF	TGTGCCAGCAGTCCCCCCGGCGGCTCCTACGAGCAGTACTTC
few	NA	TRBV5-1	TRBJ2-1	CASSFEAFYYNEQFF	TGCGCCAGCAGCTTTGAGGCCTTCTATTACAATGAGCAGTTCTTC
NA	NA	TRBV2	TRBJ2-5	CATGAEETQYF	TGTGCCACCGGAGCGGAGGAGACCCAGTACTTC
few	NA	TRBV30	TRBJ2-1	CAWSSGARQFF	TGTGCCTGGTCGTCAGGGGCCCGGCAGTTCTTC
NA	NA	TRBV9	TRBJ1-5	CASSVGGNSNQPQHF	TGTGCCAGCAGCGTCGGCGGGAATAGCAATCAGCCCCAGCATTTT
NA	TRBD1	TRBV5-4	TRBJ2-7	CASSSTGTAYEQYF	TGTGCCAGCAGCTCCACCGGGACAGCCTACGAGCAGTACTTC
NA	TRBD2	TRBV4-2	TRBJ2-3	CASSLRAVSGDTQYF	TGTGCCAGCAGCCTTCGGGCGGTTAGCGGGGATACGCAGTATTTT
NA	TRBD2	TRBV29-1	TRBJ2-5	CSVDTSGVQETQYF	TGCAGCGTTGATACTAGCGGGGTGCAAGAGACCCAGTACTTC
NA	NA	TRBV18	TRBJ1-1	CASSPPTRVTTEAFF	TGTGCCAGCTCACCACCGACCAGGGTAACCACTGAAGCTTTCTTT
once	TRBD1	TRBV5-4	TRBJ2-3	CASSFGTGSTDTQYF	TGTGCCAGCAGCTTTGGGACAGGAAGCACAGATACGCAGTATTTT
few	TRBD1	TRBV5-1	TRBJ2-7	CASNPRTGLSYEQYF	TGCGCCAGCAACCCCCGGACAGGGCTCTCCTACGAGCAGTACTTC
NA	NA	TRBV29-1	TRBJ1-1	CSALRGPYKEAFF	TGCAGCGCACTCCGGGGTCCGTATAAGGAAGCTTTCTTT
NA	TRBD1	TRBV25-1	TRBJ2-1	CASSEYGRGPNNEQFF	TGTGCCAGCAGTGAATATGGCAGGGGGCCTAACAATGAGCAGTTCTTC
NA	NA	TRBV7-3	TRBJ1-1	CASKLQGSGTEAFF	TGTGCCAGCAAACTACAGGGATCGGGAACTGAAGCTTTCTTT
few	TRBD1	TRBV9	TRBJ2-1	CASSVRTGTSNEQFF	TGTGCCAGCAGCGTACGGACAGGGACGTCCAATGAGCAGTTCTTC
NA	TRBD2	TRBV11-2	TRBJ2-3	CASSLYVAGGRTDTQYF	TGTGCCAGCAGCTTATATGTGGCGGGAGGCCGCACAGATACGCAGTATTTT
few	NA	TRBV5-1	TRBJ1-1	CASSLEAGAITEAFF	TGCGCCAGCAGCTTGGAGGCAGGGGCGATCACTGAAGCTTTCTTT
NA	NA	TRBV30	TRBJ1-1	CAWSVQENTEAFF	TGTGCCTGGAGTGTACAGGAGAACACTGAAGCTTTCTTT
NA	TRBD1	TRBV5-1	TRBJ1-1	CASSWDRQNTEAFF	TGCGCCAGCAGCTGGGACAGGCAGAACACTGAAGCTTTCTTT
few	NA	TRBV4-1	TRBJ1-2	CASSPRPENYGYTF	TGCGCCAGCAGCCCCCGTCCAGAAAACTATGGCTACACCTTC
NA	NA	TRBV29-1	TRBJ2-3	CSTPGTGAQIREQYF	TGCAGCACCCCCGGAACAGGTGCCCAAATCAGGGAGCAGTATTTT
NA	NA	TRBV7-2	TRBJ2-5	CARAGAGGTQYF	TGTGCCAGAGCAGGGGCAGGAGGAACCCAGTACTTC
NA	NA	TRBV6-5	TRBJ2-3	CASSYSRQAKDTQYF	TGTGCCAGCAGTTACTCGAGACAGGCGAAAGATACGCAGTATTTT
NA	NA	TRBV29-1	TRBJ2-7	CSVGQESYEQYF	TGCAGCGTTGGTCAGGAATCCTACGAGCAGTACTTC
few	NA	TRBV18	TRBJ2-5	CASSPRGAEAPQETQYF	TGTGCCAGCTCTCCCAGGGGAGCCGAGGCCCCTCAAGAGACCCAGTACTTC
few	TRBD2	TRBV7-2	TRBJ2-3	CASSLGLAGASDTQYF	TGTGCCAGCAGCTTGGGGCTAGCGGGAGCCTCAGATACGCAGTATTTT
few	TRBD1	TRBV28	TRBJ2-5	CASSSGQQETQYF	TGTGCCAGCAGTTCGGGACAGCAAGAGACCCAGTACTTC
few	NA	TRBV30	TRBJ1-5	CAWSAGLSNQPQHF	TGTGCCTGGAGTGCAGGGCTTAGCAATCAGCCCCAGCATTTT
NA	TRBD1	TRBV2	TRBJ1-5	CASTRQGLYSNQPQHF	TGTGCCAGCACTAGACAGGGACTCTATAGCAATCAGCCCCAGCATTTT
NA	NA	TRBV5-1	TRBJ2-5	CASSWPHPGLQETQYF	TGCGCCAGCAGCTGGCCTCACCCGGGACTCCAAGAGACCCAGTACTTC